A selection of T cell receptor beta chains follows, all from one sample in a study of blood T cell repertoires in COVID-19. Sequencing was performed with immunoSEQ multiplex PCR; in TCRdb, only in-frame clones are kept and a portion is missing. The sample has around 370,000 clones, around 89% seen once. The specimen sequenced was peripheral blood. These receptors were obtained from a man younger than 30 with active or convalescent COVID-19. Both conserved end residues are part of each CDR3. A D gene is named only where the DNA matches it firmly. The listing skips clone size in some rows; elsewhere it reads once, few, many or a size class.

>-|TRBJ2-7|TRBV29-1|-
CSVQDTVEQYF
TGCAGCGTTCAGGATACGGTCGAGCAGTACTTC
>-|TRBJ2-4|TRBV3-1/TRBV3-2|TRBD2
CASSPGLADGWAKNIQYF
TGTGCCAGCAGCCCCGGACTAGCGGACGGCTGGGCCAAAAACATTCAGTACTTC
>-|TRBJ2-2|TRBV7-3|TRBD2
CASSHLAGGTGELFF
TGTGCCAGCAGCCATCTAGCGGGAGGGACCGGGGAGCTGTTTTTT
>-|TRBJ1-2|TRBV20-1|-
CSARSQSGYTF
TGCAGTGCTAGATCGCAGTCTGGCTACACCTTC
>-|TRBJ2-5|TRBV7-3|-
CASSENSGATQYF
TGTGCCAGCAGCGAAAATTCAGGCGCGACCCAGTACTTC
>-|TRBJ1-4|TRBV3-1/TRBV3-2|-
CASSARGITNEKLFF
TGTGCCAGCAGCGCGAGGGGGATAACTAATGAAAAACTGTTTTTT
>-|TRBJ2-3|TRBV10-2|TRBD2
CASSGGLAGDGDTQYF
TGCGCCAGCAGTGGGGGACTAGCGGGGGATGGGGATACGCAGTATTTT
>-|TRBJ2-1|TRBV19|TRBD2
CASKVWEGYNEQFF
TGTGCCAGTAAGGTTTGGGAGGGGTACAATGAGCAGTTCTTC
>once|TRBJ2-5|TRBV18|-
CASSPGGRVSGDLRETQYF
TGTGCCAGCTCACCGGGAGGCAGGGTTAGCGGAGACTTGCGGGAGACCCAGTACTTC
>-|TRBJ2-1|TRBV4-1|TRBD1
CASSLGTGKDEQFF
TGCGCCAGCAGCCTAGGGACAGGGAAGGATGAGCAGTTCTTC
>-|TRBJ1-1|TRBV2|-
CASRPRDEAFF
TGTGCCAGCCGACCTCGGGATGAAGCTTTCTTT
>-|TRBJ2-1|TRBV19|-
CASSILASHYNEQFF
TGTGCCAGTAGTATTCTAGCCTCCCATTACAATGAGCAGTTCTTC
>-|TRBJ2-3|TRBV18|TRBD2
CASSPAGGLTDTQYF
TGTGCCAGCTCACCAGCGGGGGGGCTAACAGATACGCAGTATTTT
>-|TRBJ2-1|TRBV12-5|TRBD2
CASTSGNNNEQFF
TGTGCTAGCACTAGCGGAAATAACAATGAGCAGTTCTTC
>once|TRBJ2-5|TRBV7-9|TRBD2
CASSTLAGGQETQYF
TGTGCCAGCAGCACACTAGCGGGGGGGCAAGAGACCCAGTACTTC
>once|TRBJ2-7|TRBV27|-
CASSLLPGDYEQYF
TGTGCCAGCAGTTTACTACCGGGGGACTACGAGCAGTACTTC
>-|TRBJ2-7|TRBV18|TRBD1
CASEPGTGIHEQYF
TGTGCCAGCGAACCCGGGACAGGGATCCACGAGCAGTACTTC
>-|TRBJ2-3|TRBV3-1/TRBV3-2|TRBD1
CASSSRDRVTDTQYF
TGTGCCAGCAGCAGCCGGGACAGGGTGACAGATACGCAGTATTTT
>-|TRBJ1-1|TRBV3-1/TRBV3-2|-
CASSQDLGAEAFF
TGTGCCAGCAGCCAAGATCTCGGAGCTGAAGCTTTCTTT
>-|TRBJ2-3|TRBV9|-
CASSRVFGSGTDTQYF
TGTGCCAGCAGCCGCGTGTTTGGGTCGGGTACAGATACGCAGTATTTT
>-|TRBJ2-3|TRBV18|TRBD1
CASSPIAGTGHGAQYF
TGTGCCAGCTCACCTATAGCTGGGACAGGGCATGGTGCGCAGTATTTT
>-|TRBJ1-4|TRBV6-5|-
CASSYETPLGEKLFF
TGTGCCAGCAGTTACGAGACACCCCTGGGTGAAAAACTGTTTTTT
>-|TRBJ1-5|TRBV2|TRBD1
CASSTTSGGIGQPQHF
TGTGCCAGCAGTACAACCTCAGGGGGCATCGGTCAGCCCCAGCATTTT
>-|TRBJ1-2|TRBV21-1|-
CASSKGVMGPGDEHNYGYTF
TGTGCCAGCAGCAAAGGGGTAATGGGGCCAGGCGACGAACACAACTATGGCTACACCTTC
>-|TRBJ2-5|TRBV2|TRBD1
CASSIPGTGAETQYF
TGTGCCAGCTCTATTCCCGGGACAGGGGCCGAGACCCAGTACTTC
>once|TRBJ2-7|TRBV28|TRBD1
CASSTPDRGYEQYF
TGTGCCAGCAGTACCCCGGACAGGGGTTACGAGCAGTACTTC
>-|TRBJ2-4|TRBV14|-
CASIANRWRNLAKNIQYF
TGTGCCAGCATCGCCAACCGGTGGCGGAATTTAGCCAAAAACATTCAGTACTTC
>-|TRBJ2-7|TRBV27|-
CASSLQTSYEQYF
TGTGCCAGCAGTTTACAGACAAGCTACGAGCAGTACTTC
>-|TRBJ2-7|TRBV7-7|TRBD1
CASSLGQETYEQYF
TGTGCTAGCAGTTTAGGACAGGAAACCTACGAGCAGTACTTC
>-|TRBJ1-1|TRBV3-1/TRBV3-2|TRBD1
CASSISGQGNTEAFF
TGTGCCAGCAGCATCTCTGGACAGGGGAACACTGAAGCTTTCTTT
>once|TRBJ2-2|TRBV28|-
CASRGGYLANTGELFF
TGTGCCAGCCGTGGGGGCTACCTCGCGAACACCGGGGAGCTGTTTTTT
>-|TRBJ2-1|TRBV7-2|-
CASSILANEQFF
TGTGCCAGCAGTATACTAGCCAATGAGCAGTTCTTC
>-|TRBJ1-2|TRBV9|TRBD1
CASSPGTGVQGYTF
TGTGCCAGCAGCCCAGGGACAGGGGTGCAAGGCTACACCTTC
>-|TRBJ2-7|TRBV7-9|TRBD2
CASSLWTSAASSYEQYF
TGTGCCAGCAGCTTATGGACTAGCGCGGCCAGCTCCTACGAGCAGTACTTC
>once|TRBJ2-1|TRBV28|-
CASSFGGGNINEQFF
TGTGCCAGCAGTTTTGGCGGGGGCAATATCAATGAGCAGTTCTTC
>-|TRBJ2-1|TRBV4-3|-
CASSQGVTGREQFF
TGCGCCAGCAGCCAGGGAGTGACGGGAAGGGAGCAGTTCTTC
>-|TRBJ1-2|TRBV15|-
CATSSTGYLYGYTF
TGTGCCACCAGTAGCACAGGGTACCTTTATGGCTACACCTTC
>-|TRBJ1-2|TRBV18|-
CASSPPVRGYGYTF
TGTGCCAGCTCACCACCGGTCAGGGGCTATGGCTACACCTTC
>-|TRBJ1-2|TRBV3-1/TRBV3-2|TRBD1
CASSQVTGGRGYTF
TGTGCCAGCAGCCAAGTGACAGGGGGCCGTGGCTACACCTTC
>-|TRBJ2-1|TRBV19|TRBD2
CASTPGTREYNEQFF
TGTGCCAGTACCCCAGGGACTAGAGAATACAATGAGCAGTTCTTC